These 27 T cell receptor beta chains were all obtained from the same sample, sequenced in a study of blood T cells in healthy people across ages. The authors ran a second PCR of roughly 6 to 12 cycles using a sample-barcoded 5' primer and a J-beta primer mix. One entry per CDR3 protein, called by TCRdb with MiXCR from the 5' RACE reads. The sample holds roughly 570,000 distinct CDR3 sequences, roughly 28% seen once. The sample consisted of blood. The receptors come from a woman in her 70s in good health.

This clonotype came up a few times. This chain joins TRBV6-5 and TRBJ1-1; TRBD1 agrees at 11 bases. From germline, CDR1 is MNHEY and CDR2 SVGAGI. The CDR3 is made up of 15 amino acids. V gave up 2 bases and J gave up 10 bases; unmatched junction bases: 9. The CDR3 bases are TGTGCCAGCAGTTACCGGGGACAGGGGGGTTTCGGAGCTTTCTTT. Its translation is CASSYRGQGGFGAFF.

This chain uses TRBV21-1 with TRBJ2-7. TRBV21-1 is assigned pseudogene status. The CDR3 is 14 residues long. The CDR3: CASSKKRRIYEQYF. CDR3 DNA: TGTGCCAGCAGCAAAAAGCGACGGATCTACGAGCAGTACTTC.

In this sample, this clonotype turned up a few times. CDR3 bases: TGTGCCAGCAGCTCCCTAGCGGGGACCGACAATGAGCAGTTCTTC. Translating gives CASSSLAGTDNEQFF. The V call is TRBV7-6, the J call TRBJ2-1; 9 bases fit TRBD2. Germline CDR1 and CDR2: SGHVS and FNYEAQ. With 4 bases clipped from V and 5 bases from J, the junction kept 6 bases outside the gene matches. CDR3 length: 15 residues.

This clonotype was seen a handful of times. The rearrangement uses TRBV6-1 and TRBJ2-5; TRBD2 matches 8 bases. Trimming at V came to 5 bases and at J to 7 bases, leaving 12 bases not matched to a gene. The germline CDR1 and CDR2 sequences are MNHNS and SASEGT. The CDR3 totals 15 residues. This CDR3 reads CASSISGDLRGTQYF. In nucleotides, the CDR3 is TGTGCCAGCAGTATTAGCGGGGACCTCCGGGGGACCCAGTACTTC.

The gene calls are TRBV15 and TRBJ2-5, with D perhaps given as TRBD1 or TRBD2 (5 bases each). Matching the DNA end better, TRBJ2-7 makes the J call doubtful. CDR1 is LNHNV, CDR2 YYDKDF, per germline (reference sequence). The CDR3 runs 17 residues. The CDR3 loop is CATSAPLGRTRGNEQYF. The CDR3 coding sequence is TGTGCCACCAGCGCCCCGTTAGGAAGGACGAGGGGTAACGAGCAGTACTTC.

The CDR3 reads CASSFGTGWETQYF. DNA of the CDR3: TGTGCCAGCAGCTTTGGGACAGGGTGGGAGACCCAGTACTTC. The genes are TRBV11-2 and TRBJ2-5; the match to TRBD1 covers 9 bases. This CDR3 is built from 14 residues. With 3 bases clipped from V and 5 bases from J, the junction kept 4 bases outside the gene matches. Germline V lookup: CDR1 SGHAT, CDR2 FQNNGV.

The rearrangement joins TRBV4-2 to TRBJ2-5; 11 bases match TRBD2. V shed 1 base and J 5 bases; nucleotides not matched to a gene: 6. Germline V CDR1 and CDR2: LGHNA, YNFKEQ. The CDR3 contains 16 residues. This CDR3 reads CASSQVIAGGPETQYF. The CDR3 nucleotides are TGTGCCAGCAGCCAAGTAATAGCGGGGGGGCCTGAGACCCAGTACTTC.

This clonotype was observed a handful of times. This chain joins TRBV10-3 and TRBJ1-1, with a weak D call TRBD1 (5 bases). Trimming removed 10 bases from V and 1 base from J, with 13 bases in between. The CDR3 spans 13 residues. Germline CDR1 reads ENHRY; CDR2 reads SYGVKD. The CDR3 nucleotides are TGTGCCACCGAAGGGACGGGGAACACTGAAGCTTTCTTT. Amino acids: CATEGTGNTEAFF.

This clonotype was counted only a few times. V gene TRBV29-1 combines with J gene TRBJ2-5, with 7 bases that match TRBD1. The J call may be mistaken, given a closer DNA end match to TRBJ2-7. The CDR3 extends over 10 amino acids. Looked up from germline, CDR1 is SQVTM and CDR2 is ANQGSEA. CDR3 sequence: CSVGDSEQYF. In DNA, the CDR3 is TGCAGCGTGGGGGACAGCGAGCAGTACTTC.

The rearrangement uses TRBV20-1 and TRBJ1-6; possibly TRBD1 for D (6 bases). Germline loops: CDR1 DFQATT, CDR2 SNEGSKA (reference sequence). V was trimmed by 3 bases and J by 2 bases, leaving 11 bases between them. The CDR3 runs to 15 residues. The DNA for the CDR3 is TGCAGTGCTAGGAGCTGGGACACCTATAATTCACCCCTCCACTTT. This encodes CSARSWDTYNSPLHF.

In this sample, this clonotype turned up a few times. The V gene is TRBV7-2, the J gene TRBJ2-7; 8 positions match TRBD1. V gave up 5 bases and J gave up 3 bases; unmatched junction bases: 9. Germline V gives CDR1 SGHTA, CDR2 FQGNSA. The CDR3 is made up of 15 amino acids. The DNA of the CDR3 is TGTGCCAGCAGCCCGTTCGGGACAGGAGACTACGAGCAGTACTTC. It translates to CASSPFGTGDYEQYF. Based on the CDR3 plus reference TRBV7-2 and TRBJ2-7, the full variable domain is GAGVSQSPSNKVTEKGKDVELRCDPISGHTALYWYRQSLGQGLEFLIYFQGNSAPDKSGLPSDRFSAERTGGSVSTLTIQRTQQEDSAVYLCASSPFGTGDYEQYFGPGTRLTVT.

This clonotype has more than one count but fewer than ten. The CDR3 protein is CASTELRGVSYGYTF. CDR3 nucleotides: TGTGCCAGCACCGAATTAAGAGGGGTTAGTTATGGCTACACCTTC. The chain carries TRBV28 and TRBJ1-2, with D maybe TRBD1 (5 bases). The V gene lost 7 bases and the J gene lost 5 bases, with 20 bases spanning the gap. The CDR3 has 15 amino acids. Germline V gene data show CDR1 as MDHEN and CDR2 as SYDVKM.

This clonotype came up a few times. This chain uses TRBV29-1 with TRBJ2-5, with D perhaps TRBD1 (5 bases). There are 13 residues in the CDR3. Trimming stripped 6 bases from V and 4 bases from J, with 15 bases between. The germline V gene encodes CDR1 SQVTM and CDR2 ANQGSEA. The CDR3 bases are TGCAGCGTCGTGACAGCCCCCCGAGAGACCCAGTACTTC. This sequence encodes CSVVTAPRETQYF. Supplemented by reference TRBV29-1 and TRBJ2-5, the full variable domain reads SAVISQKPSRDICQRGTSLTIQCQVDSQVTMMFWYRQQPGQSLTLIATANQGSEATYESGFVIDKFPISRPNLTFSTLTVSNMSPEDSSIYLCSVVTAPRETQYFGPGTRLLVL.

The rearrangement joins TRBV10-3 to TRBJ1-2; D not resolved. The germline V gene has CDR1 ENHRY and CDR2 SYGVKD. The CDR3 is 12 amino acids. The V end was cut by 4 bases, the J end by 4 bases, with 7 bases between. CDR3 in DNA: TGTGCCATCAGTGGGGATGCCTATGGCTACACCTTC. It encodes CAISGDAYGYTF.

The V gene is TRBV5-5, the J gene TRBJ2-1; 10 bases map to TRBD2. The J call may be mistaken, given a closer DNA end match to TRBJ2-5. CDR1 and CDR2 (germline): SGHKS, YYEKEE (reference sequence). The CDR3 is 14 amino acids. CDR3 protein: CASSPPSGGGTQYF. CDR3 coding DNA: TGTGCCAGCAGCCCGCCTAGCGGGGGAGGGACCCAGTACTTC.

The chain carries TRBV20-1 and TRBJ2-2; a weak D match, TRBD2 (6 bases). CDR1 and CDR2 from the germline V gene are DFQATT and SNEGSKA (reference sequence). This CDR3 has 12 amino acids. V lost 3 bases and J 6 bases, leaving 8 bases between the germline ends. CDR3 residues: CSARGGPGELFF. The CDR3 region has the DNA TGCAGTGCTAGGGGGGGTCCCGGGGAGCTGTTTTTT.

The gene calls are TRBV24-1 and TRBJ1-2; 7 bases are shared with TRBD1. The V gene end was trimmed by 3 bases and the J gene end by 8 bases; junction bases not matched to a gene: 11. The germline gives CDR1 KGHDR, CDR2 SFDVKD. This CDR3 comprises 15 residues. The CDR3 reads CATSDDGTVSRGYTF. DNA of the CDR3: TGTGCCACCAGTGATGATGGGACAGTCTCGCGGGGCTACACCTTC.

The chain carries TRBV7-9 and TRBJ2-5; D gene ambiguous. V shed 2 bases and J shed 7 bases, with 17 bases lying between them. The germline CDR1 and CDR2 sequences are SEHNR and FQNEAQ (reference sequence). This CDR3 region has 15 residues. The CDR3 DNA reads TGTGCCAGCAGCTTAAGCACCTACCCTTCGCCGACCCAGTACTTC. The encoded protein is CASSLSTYPSPTQYF.

The V gene is TRBV5-1, the J gene TRBJ2-5; D gene unclear. Germline assignment: CDR1 SGHRS and CDR2 YFSETQ. V was pared by 0 bases and J by 1 base, with 10 bases between. This CDR3 has 15 amino acids. This CDR3 reads CASSLEGWGQETQYF. CDR3 coding DNA: TGCGCCAGCAGCTTGGAGGGTTGGGGCCAAGAGACCCAGTACTTC.

This clonotype came up once. The chain uses TRBV20-1 and TRBJ2-5, with 10 bases that match TRBD1. The CDR3 extends over 13 amino acids. J lost 9 bases, V lost 3 bases, and 7 bases had no gene match. Germline values: CDR1 DFQATT, CDR2 SNEGSKA (reference sequence). CDR3 bases: TGCAGTGCTAGGACAGGGGGCTACCCAGCCCAGTACTTC. Translating gives CSARTGGYPAQYF.

This chain links TRBV6-5 with TRBJ2-4, with D perhaps TRBD1 (6 bases). V was trimmed by 4 bases and J by 3 bases, leaving 10 bases between them. CDR1 and CDR2 (germline): MNHEY, SVGAGI. The CDR3 covers 14 residues. CDR3 bases: TGTGCCAGCAGTTCCCAGGGGTTCAAAAACATTCAGTACTTC. It translates to CASSSQGFKNIQYF.

This clonotype was picked up a small number of times. The chain uses TRBV11-2 and TRBJ2-5; D is unclear. V was trimmed by 4 bases and J by 11 bases, leaving 17 bases between them. This CDR3 comprises 13 residues. Germline CDR1 SGHAT, CDR2 FQNNGV. CDR3 region: CASSSPTGFGQYF. In DNA form, the CDR3 reads TGTGCCAGCAGCTCGCCGACCGGGTTCGGGCAGTACTTC. The full variable domain, completed using reference TRBV11-2 and TRBJ2-5, is EAGVAQSPRYKIIEKRQSVAFWCNPISGHATLYWYQQILGQGPKLLIQFQNNGVVDDSQLPKDRFSAERLKGVDSTLKIQPAKLEDSAVYLCASSSPTGFGQYFGPGTRLLVL.

This clonotype turned up a few times. V is TRBV12-3 or TRBV12-4 and J is TRBJ2-6; 7 bases are shared with TRBD2. The CDR3 is made up of 12 amino acids. Trimming cost V 4 bases and J 10 bases; bases outside gene matches: 1. As DNA, the CDR3 is TGTGCCAGCAGTTGGGGGGGGAACGTCCTGACTTTC. This sequence encodes CASSWGGNVLTF.

J is TRBJ1-4 and V is TRBV30; no clear D. Looked up from germline, CDR1 is GTSNPN and CDR2 is SVGIG (reference sequence). The CDR3 covers 15 residues. V lost 3 bases and J lost 0, with 11 bases in between. This CDR3 reads CAWRSGISTNEKLFF. Written as DNA, the CDR3 is TGTGCCTGGAGGAGCGGGATCTCAACTAATGAAAAACTGTTTTTT.

J is TRBJ2-2 and V is TRBV7-3; D gene ambiguous. The CDR3 has 13 residues. V was pared by 5 bases and J by 5 bases, with 9 bases between. Germline V gene data show CDR1 as SGHTA and CDR2 as FQGTGA. The CDR3 DNA is TGTGCCAGCAGCCCGGGTCAAACCGGGGAGCTGTTTTTT. Translated: CASSPGQTGELFF.

The sample holds many counts of this clonotype. V is TRBV7-2 and J is TRBJ1-1, with D maybe TRBD1 (6 bases). This CDR3 region has 13 residues. Deletions cut 1 base from V and 5 bases from J, with 8 bases between. The germline V gene encodes CDR1 SGHTA and CDR2 FQGNSA. For the CDR3, the DNA is TGTGCCAGCAGCTTAGGGGGGCAGACTGAAGCTTTCTTT. As protein: CASSLGGQTEAFF. Using reference TRBV7-2 and TRBJ1-1 for the parts outside the CDR3, the full variable domain is GAGVSQSPSNKVTEKGKDVELRCDPISGHTALYWYRQSLGQGLEFLIYFQGNSAPDKSGLPSDRFSAERTGGSVSTLTIQRTQQEDSAVYLCASSLGGQTEAFFGQGTRLTVV.

The gene calls are TRBV9 and TRBJ1-2, with D possibly TRBD1 on 6 matching bases. V lost 4 bases, J lost 8 bases, and 15 bases lay in between. Germline CDR1 is SGDLS and CDR2 is YYNGEE. The CDR3 consists of 13 residues. This chain's CDR3 is CASSPQGRWGYTF. CDR3 nucleotide sequence: TGTGCCAGCAGCCCACAGGGTCGTTGGGGCTACACCTTC. Full variable domain (rest looked up from reference TRBV9 and TRBJ1-2): DSGVTQTPKHLITATGQRVTLRCSPRSGDLSVYWYQQSLDQGLQFLIQYYNGEERAKGNILERFSAQQFPDLHSELNLSSLELGDSALYFCASSPQGRWGYTFGSGTRLTVV.